This entry lists 27 T cell receptor beta chains sequenced from one sample in a study of blood T cells in healthy people across ages. The second PCR ran about 7 to 12 cycles with a sample-barcoded 5' primer and J-beta primers. TCRdb reanalysed the 5' RACE reads using MiXCR and keeps one entry per CDR3 protein. The sample records roughly 1,100,000 distinct CDR3 sequences, approximately 26% being singletons. The sample was also reused in another study, on T cells of mothers and their children.

Sequenced material: blood. The receptors derive from a girl aged 2-15 years in good health.

In its sample, this clonotype was seen a few times. This chain connects TRBV7-9 to TRBJ2-5, with TRBD1 identical over 9 bases. The end of the DNA fits TRBJ2-1 better, so the J call may be wrong. This CDR3 region has 16 residues. The germline V gene encodes CDR1 SEHNR and CDR2 FQNEAQ (reference sequence). CDR3 nucleotides: TGTGCCAGCAGCTACACCCCGGGACAGGGAAGTAATGAGCAGTTCTTC. Translating it yields CASSYTPGQGSNEQFF.

This chain uses TRBV14 with TRBJ2-4; 9 positions agree with TRBD2. Per germline, CDR1 SGHDN and CDR2 FVKESK. V shed 4 bases, J shed 8 bases, and the junction held 6 bases outside the gene matches. CDR3 size: 14 residues. The CDR3 bases are TGTGCCAGCAGCCCCCGAGCGGGAGGATACATTCAGTACTTC. Its protein is CASSPRAGGYIQYF.

This chain uses TRBV29-1 with TRBJ2-3; the D is unclear. Between the trimmed V and J ends, which lost 6 bases and 6 bases, there was a span of 19 bases. Germline CDR1 reads SQVTM; CDR2 reads ANQGSEA. This CDR3 is built from 14 residues. The DNA for the CDR3 is TGCAGCGTCACTCCGGGCACCGTGACGGATACGCAGTATTTT. Protein: CSVTPGTVTDTQYF.

This clonotype was counted between two and nine times. This chain joins TRBV12-3 or TRBV12-4 and TRBJ1-3; D is unresolved. The length of the CDR3 is 14 residues. Trimming left V 7 bases short and J 0 bases short, with 10 bases between. CDR3 nucleotides: TGTGCCAGCACCCTGGGGTTCTCTGGAAACACCATATATTTT. Translated, it gives CASTLGFSGNTIYF.

This clonotype appeared a few times. The CDR3 loop is CASSLDSGVETQYF. CDR3 sequence (DNA): TGTGCCAGCAGCTTAGACTCAGGGGTTGAGACCCAGTACTTC. The rearrangement links TRBV7-2 to TRBJ2-5; D may be TRBD1 (6 bases). This CDR3 is built from 14 residues. Germline-derived CDR1 and CDR2 are SGHTA and FQGNSA. Trimming removed 1 base at V and 5 bases at J, with 11 bases between.

This clonotype was detected only a few times. V usage is TRBV12-3 or TRBV12-4 and J usage is TRBJ1-2; D is possibly TRBD1 (6 bases). V lost 3 bases and J lost 8, with 13 bases in between. This CDR3 has 13 amino acids. CDR3 loop: CASSFYRVSGYTF. DNA of the CDR3: TGTGCCAGCAGTTTCTACAGGGTTTCGGGCTACACCTTC.

CDR3 region: CASSFATYNEQFF. The CDR3 nucleotides read TGTGCCAGCAGCTTTGCGACGTACAATGAGCAGTTCTTC. The chain recombines TRBV11-2 with TRBJ2-1; D not certain. Germline V CDR1 and CDR2: SGHAT, FQNNGV. V shed 3 bases and J shed 4 bases, with 7 bases lying between them. CDR3 length equals 13 residues.

V and J are TRBV3-1 and TRBJ2-7; 11 bases are a match to TRBD1. With 0 bases clipped from V and 0 bases from J, the junction kept 4 bases outside the gene matches. This CDR3 has 17 amino acids. Germline V lookup: CDR1 LGHDT, CDR2 YNNKEL (reference sequence). CDR3 loop: CASSQETGTGGSYEQYF. CDR3 sequence (DNA): TGTGCCAGCAGCCAAGAAACGGGGACAGGGGGCTCCTACGAGCAGTACTTC.

The chain couples TRBV6-6 to TRBJ2-7; no firm D call. The V gene lost 6 bases and the J gene lost 7 bases, with 10 bases spanning the gap. The germline V gene has CDR1 MNHNY and CDR2 SVGAGI (reference sequence). This CDR3 spans 11 amino acids. The CDR3 nucleotides are TGTGCCAGCAGCCCCCAGGCAGAGCAGTACTTC. Translated: CASSPQAEQYF.

The chain employs TRBV12-5 and TRBJ2-5; a possible D gene is TRBD1 (5 bases). CDR3 length: 13 residues. V lost 7 bases and J 4 bases, leaving 13 bases between the germline ends. Germline-derived CDR1 and CDR2 are LGHNT and FRNRAP. Here the CDR3 DNA reads TGTGCTAGTGCTCCGCAGGGCAGAGAGACCCAGTACTTC. Translating gives CASAPQGRETQYF.

The genes are TRBV6-5 and TRBJ1-6; no clear D gene. This CDR3 has 14 residues. Trimming cost V 0 bases and J 8 bases, with 8 bases left between them. The germline gives CDR1 MNHEY, CDR2 SVGAGI. This chain's CDR3 is CASSYSNPHSPLHF. The CDR3 region has the DNA TGTGCCAGCAGTTACTCGAACCCCCATTCACCCCTCCACTTT.

This clonotype was counted only a few times. One junction end disagrees with the germline gene, perhaps due to a read error. The V gene is TRBV28, the J gene TRBJ2-5; D assignment may be TRBD1 or TRBD2 (6 bases each). From germline, CDR1 is MDHEN and CDR2 SYDVKM. There are 10 residues in the CDR3. The CDR3 coding sequence is TGTGCCAGCGGCGGGACACCAAAATTCTTC. Its protein is CASGGTPKFF.

V usage is TRBV14 and J usage is TRBJ2-2, with D possibly matching TRBD2 (5 bases). V was clipped by 6 bases and J by 3 bases, with 17 bases between them. The CDR3 covers 16 residues. CDR1 and CDR2 (germline): SGHDN, FVKESK. This CDR3 reads CASSVRDFWDTGELFF. The CDR3 bases are TGTGCCAGCAGTGTCCGGGATTTTTGGGACACCGGGGAGCTGTTTTTT.

This chain's CDR3 is CSAMGGRVYNEQFF. The CDR3 coding sequence is TGCAGTGCTATGGGAGGCAGGGTTTACAATGAGCAGTTCTTC. J is TRBJ2-1 and V is TRBV20-1, with D maybe TRBD2 (6 bases). CDR1 and CDR2 (germline): DFQATT, SNEGSKA (reference sequence). The CDR3 contains 14 residues. V was trimmed by 4 bases and J by 4 bases, leaving 14 bases between them.

The rearrangement uses TRBV12-3 or TRBV12-4 and TRBJ2-1, with D tentatively TRBD2 (5 bases). CDR3 length: 14 residues. Trimming shortened V by 3 bases and J by 2 bases, and 8 bases separated the two germline ends. The CDR3 region has the DNA TGTGCCAGCAGTTTCGGACTTACCTACAATGAGCAGTTCTTC. Protein: CASSFGLTYNEQFF.

The chain couples TRBV27 to TRBJ1-2; tentative D call: TRBD1 (5 bases). This CDR3 region has 15 residues. Germline CDR1 and CDR2: MNHEY and SMNVEV (reference sequence). The V end was cut by 5 bases, the J end by 3 bases, with 16 bases between. The CDR3 is CASSQGTGSYYGYTF. CDR3 in DNA: TGTGCCAGCAGTCAAGGGACCGGGAGTTACTATGGCTACACCTTC.

CDR3 sequence (DNA): TGCAGCGTTGCACAGGGAGTTAATTCACCCCTCCACTTT. It encodes CSVAQGVNSPLHF. The J gene is TRBJ1-6, the V gene TRBV29-1, with D tentatively TRBD1 (6 bases). This CDR3 is built from 13 residues. The V gene's germline CDR1 is SQVTM and CDR2 ANQGSEA. With 4 bases removed from V and 6 bases from J, the gap between germline ends came to 10 bases.

This chain joins TRBV20-1 and TRBJ2-1; 8 bases agree with TRBD2. Trimming removed 5 bases from V and 8 bases from J; junction bases left unmatched: 11. The CDR3 has 14 residues. The V gene's germline CDR1 is DFQATT and CDR2 SNEGSKA (reference sequence). DNA of the CDR3: TGCAGTGCTCGGACCGGGACTAGAGGGTATGAGCAGTTCTTC. It translates to CSARTGTRGYEQFF.

This clonotype was counted a few times. The chain couples TRBV4-1 to TRBJ2-2, with 8 bases fitting TRBD1. Germline CDR1 reads MGHRA; CDR2 reads YSYEKL. The CDR3 extends over 14 amino acids. V was clipped by 5 bases and J by 7 bases; unmatched bases: 6. CDR3 residues: CASSYRGKIGELFF. CDR3 DNA sequence: TGCGCCAGCAGCTACAGGGGGAAGATCGGGGAGCTGTTTTTT.

The chain uses TRBV28 and TRBJ2-5; no clear D. The CDR3 spans 14 residues. Trimming shortened V by 7 bases and J by 1 base, and 13 bases separated the two germline ends. Germline CDR1 and CDR2: MDHEN and SYDVKM. The CDR3 reads CASMFMEAQETQYF. The CDR3 DNA sequence: TGTGCCAGCATGTTCATGGAAGCCCAAGAGACCCAGTACTTC.

The CDR3 nucleotides are TGTGCCAGCAGTTCATCTTGGGTGGGGACAGATACGCAGTATTTT. This codes for CASSSSWVGTDTQYF. The chain is built from TRBV6-5 and TRBJ2-3; D is unclear. The CDR3 length is 15 residues. Trimming stripped 4 bases from V and 3 bases from J, with 14 bases between. Germline V CDR1 and CDR2: MNHEY, SVGAGI.

The chain links TRBV6-2 or TRBV6-3 to TRBJ2-3; 9 bases line up with TRBD2. CDR1 and CDR2 from the germline V gene are MNHEY and SVGEGT. The CDR3 covers 16 residues. The V and J ends lost 5 bases and 4 bases, in that order; junction bases with no gene match: 10. Here the CDR3 reads CASSPNSGLAADTQYF. CDR3 DNA: TGTGCCAGCAGTCCCAACTCGGGACTAGCCGCAGATACGCAGTATTTT.

This rearrangement joins TRBV6-5 to TRBJ2-5, with a tentative D call TRBD1 (6 bases). Trimming shortened V by 0 bases and J by 7 bases, and 12 bases separated the two germline ends. The CDR3 sequence is 14 residues long. The germline V gene encodes CDR1 MNHEY and CDR2 SVGAGI. The CDR3 sequence: CASSYSWTEGTQYF. CDR3 bases: TGTGCCAGCAGTTACTCATGGACAGAGGGGACCCAGTACTTC.

The V and J genes are TRBV6-1 and TRBJ2-7; possibly TRBD1 or TRBD2 for D (5 bases each). CDR3 length: 13 residues. Germline V gene sequence: CDR1 MNHNS, CDR2 SASEGT. V was pared by 2 bases and J by 6 bases, with 11 bases between. As DNA, the CDR3 is TGTGCCAGCAGTGAATGGTCAGGGAGCGAGCAGTACTTC. Protein product: CASSEWSGSEQYF.

The chain joins TRBV20-1 to TRBJ2-1; TRBD2 matches at 9 bases. The length of the CDR3 is 13 residues. With 6 bases clipped from V and 10 bases from J, the junction kept 10 bases outside the gene matches. CDR1 is DFQATT and CDR2 is SNEGSKA in the germline V gene (reference sequence). CDR3: CSARLAARVEQFF. The DNA of the CDR3 is TGCAGTGCCCGACTAGCGGCCCGGGTGGAGCAGTTCTTC.

The V gene is TRBV13, the J gene TRBJ2-5, with D perhaps matching TRBD2 (6 bases). The DNA end lines up better with TRBJ2-1; the J call may be wrong. The CDR3 consists of 14 residues. Looked up from germline, CDR1 is PRHDT and CDR2 is FYEKMQ (reference sequence). The CDR3 sequence: CASRAGGLVNEQFF. CDR3 DNA sequence: TGTGCCAGCAGAGCGGGTGGGCTAGTCAATGAGCAGTTCTTC.

J is TRBJ1-6 and V is TRBV6-6, with D possibly matching TRBD1 (6 bases). V dropped 3 bases and J dropped 6 bases, with 15 bases sitting between them. This CDR3 spans 16 amino acids. CDR1 and CDR2 from the germline V gene are MNHNY and SVGAGI (reference sequence). Here the CDR3 DNA reads TGTGCCAGCAGTTATTCAGGGGCCCCGGGTAATTCACCCCTCCACTTT. This translates into CASSYSGAPGNSPLHF.